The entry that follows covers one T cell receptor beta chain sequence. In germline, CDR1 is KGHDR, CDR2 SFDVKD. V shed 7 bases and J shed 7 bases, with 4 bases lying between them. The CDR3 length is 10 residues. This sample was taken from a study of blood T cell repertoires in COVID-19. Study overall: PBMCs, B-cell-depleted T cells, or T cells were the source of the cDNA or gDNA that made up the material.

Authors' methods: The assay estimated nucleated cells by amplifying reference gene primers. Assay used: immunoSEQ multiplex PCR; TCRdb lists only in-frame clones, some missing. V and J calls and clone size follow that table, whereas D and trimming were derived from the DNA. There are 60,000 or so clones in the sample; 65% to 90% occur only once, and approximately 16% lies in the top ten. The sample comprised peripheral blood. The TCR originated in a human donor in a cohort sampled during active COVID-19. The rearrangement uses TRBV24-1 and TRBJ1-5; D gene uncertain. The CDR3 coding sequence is TGTGCCACCAGGGCCCAGCCCCAGCATTTT. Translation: CATRAQPQHF.